Below are 18 T cell receptor beta chains sequenced from a single sample in a study of cytomegalovirus exposure and HLA in healthy donors. This PCR relied on a set of 60 Vbeta primers and 13 Jbeta primers. Libraries were prepared by immunoSEQ multiplex PCR; TCRdb keeps only in-frame clonotypes and omits some of them. The sample lists some 160,000 clones, 80% seen once, with 6.3% in the top ten. The sample comprised PBMCs. The receptors were sampled from a male donor in good health and CMV-seropositive.

This clone has a handful of counts. The chain recombines TRBV18 with TRBJ2-1, with D maybe TRBD1 (6 bases). The CDR3 extends over 14 amino acids. V was trimmed by 3 bases and J by 9 bases, leaving 15 bases between them. Germline CDR1 KGHSH, CDR2 LQKENI. The CDR3 spells CASSPNRASGEQFF. The CDR3 DNA follows: TGTGCCAGCTCACCGAACAGGGCCTCCGGTGAGCAGTTCTTC.

The gene calls are TRBV11-2 and TRBJ2-1; TRBD2 agrees at 14 bases. Trimming removed 3 bases from V and 8 bases from J; junction bases left unmatched: 3. Per germline, CDR1 SGHAT and CDR2 FQNNGV. CDR3 size: 15 residues. DNA for the CDR3: TGTGCCAGCAGCTTGACTAGCGGGAGGGACTATGAGCAGTTCTTC. It specifies CASSLTSGRDYEQFF.

V usage is TRBV19 and J usage is TRBJ2-2; 7 nucleotides line up with TRBD2. The CDR3 loop spans 16 amino acids. V gave up 5 bases and J gave up 6 bases; unmatched junction bases: 12. CDR1 and CDR2 (germline): LNHDA, SQIVND (reference sequence). Here the CDR3 DNA reads TGTGCCAGTAGTCCGCGACTAGCTCGAATCGCCGGGGAGCTGTTTTTT. Translating gives CASSPRLARIAGELFF.

The J gene is TRBJ1-5, the V gene TRBV28, with D uncertain. Trimming removed 8 bases at V and 7 bases at J, with 12 bases between. The CDR3 has 12 residues. CDR1 and CDR2 (germline): MDHEN, SYDVKM. The CDR3 nucleotides read TGTGCCAGCTCCCGTATCGAGCAGCCCCAGCATTTT. Translation gives CASSRIEQPQHF.

CDR3 loop: CASSSAGGLQETQYF. The DNA of the CDR3 is TGTGCCAGCAGCTCCGCGGGAGGACTCCAAGAGACCCAGTACTTC. This chain uses TRBV7-8 with TRBJ2-5; TRBD2 aligns across 8 bases. J was trimmed by 1 base and V by 4 bases; bases with no gene match: 5. CDR3 length: 15 amino acids. CDR1 SGHVS and CDR2 FQNEAQ come from the germline V gene.

V gene TRBV30 combines with J gene TRBJ2-6, with 9 positions matching TRBD1. The CDR3 totals 13 residues. CDR1 is GTSNPN and CDR2 is SVGIG in the germline V gene (reference sequence). The J segment lost 4 bases and the V segment lost 8 bases, leaving 3 bases of the junction unmatched. In DNA, the CDR3 is TGTGCCGGGACAGGGTCCGGGGCCAACGTCCTGACTTTC. Residues: CAGTGSGANVLTF.

This chain links TRBV14 with TRBJ2-3, with TRBD2 matching over 11 bases. There are 19 residues in the CDR3. CDR1 and CDR2 (germline): SGHDN, FVKESK. Trimming took 0 bases from V and 2 from J; bases not matched to a gene: 10. The CDR3 loop reads CASSQDWLAGGLPTDTQYF. The CDR3 coding sequence is TGTGCCAGCAGCCAAGATTGGCTAGCGGGGGGATTGCCCACAGATACGCAGTATTTT.

The chain uses TRBV5-1 and TRBJ1-1; TRBD1 agrees at 7 bases. Germline V lookup: CDR1 SGHRS, CDR2 YFSETQ. V shed 4 bases, J shed 4 bases, and the junction held 7 bases outside the gene matches. The CDR3 spans 14 residues. The CDR3 region is CASSVTGKGTEAFF. The CDR3 DNA reads as TGCGCCAGCAGCGTGACAGGGAAAGGCACTGAAGCTTTCTTT.

The chain carries TRBV27 and TRBJ2-7, with a weak D call TRBD2 (7 bases). The CDR3 loop spans 14 amino acids. CDR1 MNHEY and CDR2 SMNVEV come from the germline V gene (reference sequence). The V and J ends lost 10 bases and 5 bases respectively, with 21 bases between them. CDR3 sequence reads: CATRRGGYFNEQYF. The CDR3 region has the DNA TGTGCCACCAGAAGGGGGGGGTATTTCAACGAGCAGTACTTC.

The chain couples TRBV2 to TRBJ1-3; D is uncertain. V was trimmed by 6 bases and J by 3 bases, leaving 6 bases between them. CDR1 SNHLY and CDR2 FYNNEI come from the germline V gene. This CDR3 spans 12 amino acids. The CDR3 DNA reads TGTGCCAGCAGCTTCAGTGGAAACACCATATATTTT. It translates to CASSFSGNTIYF.

The V call is TRBV30, the J call TRBJ2-7; 10 bases are shared with TRBD1. The length of the CDR3 is 14 residues. CDR1 is GTSNPN, CDR2 SVGIG, per germline (reference sequence). Germline trimming cut 5 bases from V and 3 bases from J; bases unmatched to any gene: 7. CDR3 in DNA: TGTGCCTGGGTCCGGGACAGGGGACTCTACGAGCAGTACTTC. Translated, it gives CAWVRDRGLYEQYF.

On this clone itself: One end of the junction fails to match germline, which may point to a read error. The chain combines TRBV15 with TRBJ1-5, with 7 bases fitting TRBD1. The length of the CDR3 is 15 residues. Germline V gives CDR1 LNHNV, CDR2 YYDKDF (reference sequence). The CDR3: CATRRGTVLNQPQHF. CDR3 DNA: TGTGCCACCAGGAGAGGGACAGTACTAAATCAGCCCCAGCATTTT.

This clone has a handful of counts. V and J are TRBV7-8 and TRBJ2-3; D not resolved. V lost 4 bases and J lost 2, with 4 bases in between. Germline V gives CDR1 SGHVS, CDR2 FQNEAQ. The CDR3 contains 12 residues. The DNA of the CDR3 is TGTGCCAGCAGCTCAAACACAGATACGCAGTATTTT. Translating it yields CASSSNTDTQYF.

This clone came up a few times. J is TRBJ2-3 and V is TRBV18; tentative D call: TRBD1 (6 bases). This CDR3 contains 15 residues. Between the trimmed V and J ends, which lost 2 bases and 4 bases, there was a span of 13 bases. Germline loops: CDR1 KGHSH, CDR2 LQKENI. The CDR3 nucleotides read TGTGCCAGCTCACCAACGGGTTGGGGGCCAGATACGCAGTATTTT. This sequence encodes CASSPTGWGPDTQYF. The whole variable domain, remainder taken from reference TRBV18 and TRBJ2-3, is NAGVMQNPRHLVRRRGQEARLRCSPMKGHSHVYWYRQLPEEGLKFMVYLQKENIIDESGMPKERFSAEFPKEGPSILRIQQVVRGDSAAYFCASSPTGWGPDTQYFGPGTRLTVL.

The chain recombines TRBV30 with TRBJ2-5; 8 bases are a match to TRBD2. The CDR3 loop spans 15 amino acids. Trimming removed 1 base from V and 5 bases from J; junction bases left unmatched: 9. Germline values: CDR1 GTSNPN, CDR2 SVGIG (reference sequence). The CDR3 loop is CAWSGERESWETQYF. Here the CDR3 DNA reads TGTGCCTGGAGTGGGGAGCGGGAGAGTTGGGAGACCCAGTACTTC. The full variable domain, completed using reference TRBV30 and TRBJ2-5, is SQTIHQWPATLVQPVGSPLSLECTVEGTSNPNLYWYRQAAGRGLQLLFYSVGIGQISSEVPQNLSASRPQDRQFILSSKKLLLSDSGFYLCAWSGERESWETQYFGPGTRLLVL.

The chain has TRBV5-5 and TRBJ2-5, with 7 bases matching TRBD2. Germline trimming cut 0 bases from V and 5 bases from J; bases unmatched to any gene: 4. Germline V lookup: CDR1 SGHKS, CDR2 YYEKEE (reference sequence). This CDR3 comprises 14 residues. In DNA, the CDR3 is TGTGCCAGCAGCTTGGGCGGACTAGGCGAGACCCAGTACTTC. It codes for CASSLGGLGETQYF.

This chain connects TRBV29-1 to TRBJ2-1; 8 bases map to TRBD2. Germline V lookup: CDR1 SQVTM, CDR2 ANQGSEA. This CDR3 is built from 16 residues. Unmatched junction bases numbered 8, after V lost 4 bases and J lost 0 bases. The CDR3 spells CSVGGGLARSYNEQFF. DNA for the CDR3: TGCAGCGTTGGGGGAGGACTAGCCCGCTCCTACAATGAGCAGTTCTTC.

The genes are TRBV7-2 and TRBJ2-1; 7 nucleotides line up with TRBD2. The CDR3 length is 12 residues. The germline CDR1 and CDR2 sequences are SGHTA and FQGNSA. J gave up 12 bases and V 3 bases, and 5 bases lay outside the gene matches. The CDR3 loop is CASSLGLRTQFF. CDR3 bases: TGTGCCAGCAGCTTGGGACTACGAACGCAGTTCTTC.